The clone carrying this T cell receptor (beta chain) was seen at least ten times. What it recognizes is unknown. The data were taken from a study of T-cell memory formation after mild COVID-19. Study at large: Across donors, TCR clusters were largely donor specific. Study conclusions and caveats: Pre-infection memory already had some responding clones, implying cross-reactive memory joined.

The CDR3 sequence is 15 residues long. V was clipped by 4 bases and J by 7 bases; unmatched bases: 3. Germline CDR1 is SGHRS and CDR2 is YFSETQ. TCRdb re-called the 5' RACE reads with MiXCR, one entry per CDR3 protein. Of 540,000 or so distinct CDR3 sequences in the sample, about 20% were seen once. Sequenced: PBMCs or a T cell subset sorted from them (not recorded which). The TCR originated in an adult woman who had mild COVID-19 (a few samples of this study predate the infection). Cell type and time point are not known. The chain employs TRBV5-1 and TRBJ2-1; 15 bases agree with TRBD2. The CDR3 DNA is TGCGCCAGCAGCCCCGGGACTAGCGGGGGGAATGAGCAGTTCTTC. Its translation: CASSPGTSGGNEQFF.